This is a list of T cell receptor beta chains from one sample in a study of blood T cell repertoires in COVID-19. Measured with immunoSEQ multiplex PCR; TCRdb has only the in-frame clones, and not every one. Of about 300,000 clones in the sample, around 89% were seen once. The specimen was PBMCs or T cells enriched from blood (not recorded which). The receptors were gathered from a woman between 18 and 30 years old with acute COVID-19. Each CDR3 is given with its conserved first and last residue.

J	V	CDR3
TRBJ1-2	TRBV6-5	CASSYNSPSPYGYTF
TRBJ1-4	TRBV29-1	CSVVFGGKLFF
TRBJ2-5	TRBV2	CAMVGVGTGEETQYF
TRBJ1-1	TRBV11-1	CASSLGQGNTEAFF
TRBJ2-7	TRBV18	CASSTLAGGSSYEQYF
TRBJ1-5	TRBV2	CASSEGPIGQSSNQPQHF
TRBJ1-2	TRBV11-3	CASSLVQGSGYTF
TRBJ2-1	TRBV7-2	CASSFGQGAHDEQFF
TRBJ2-2	TRBV11-3	CASSHGPGSGELFF
TRBJ1-2	TRBV28	CASSLHRLPAVGYTF
TRBJ2-2	TRBV24-1	CATSDPQGTGELFF
TRBJ2-1	TRBV27	CASSLFGGVLSYNEQFF
TRBJ2-1	TRBV10-3	CATTPGAEANEQFF